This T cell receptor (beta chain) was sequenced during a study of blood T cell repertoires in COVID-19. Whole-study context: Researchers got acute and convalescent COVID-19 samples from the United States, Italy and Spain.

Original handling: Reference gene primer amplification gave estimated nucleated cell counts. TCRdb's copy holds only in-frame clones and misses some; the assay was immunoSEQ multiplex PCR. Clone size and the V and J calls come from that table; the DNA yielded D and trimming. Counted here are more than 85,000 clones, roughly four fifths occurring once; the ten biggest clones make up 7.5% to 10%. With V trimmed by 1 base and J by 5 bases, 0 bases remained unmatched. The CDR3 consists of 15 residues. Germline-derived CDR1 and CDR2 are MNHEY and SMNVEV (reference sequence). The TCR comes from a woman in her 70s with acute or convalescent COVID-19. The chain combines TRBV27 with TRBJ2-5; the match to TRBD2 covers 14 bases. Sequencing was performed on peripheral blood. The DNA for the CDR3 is TGTGCCAGCAGTTTATGGACTAGCGGGAGGGAGACCCAGTACTTC. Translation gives CASSLWTSGRETQYF.